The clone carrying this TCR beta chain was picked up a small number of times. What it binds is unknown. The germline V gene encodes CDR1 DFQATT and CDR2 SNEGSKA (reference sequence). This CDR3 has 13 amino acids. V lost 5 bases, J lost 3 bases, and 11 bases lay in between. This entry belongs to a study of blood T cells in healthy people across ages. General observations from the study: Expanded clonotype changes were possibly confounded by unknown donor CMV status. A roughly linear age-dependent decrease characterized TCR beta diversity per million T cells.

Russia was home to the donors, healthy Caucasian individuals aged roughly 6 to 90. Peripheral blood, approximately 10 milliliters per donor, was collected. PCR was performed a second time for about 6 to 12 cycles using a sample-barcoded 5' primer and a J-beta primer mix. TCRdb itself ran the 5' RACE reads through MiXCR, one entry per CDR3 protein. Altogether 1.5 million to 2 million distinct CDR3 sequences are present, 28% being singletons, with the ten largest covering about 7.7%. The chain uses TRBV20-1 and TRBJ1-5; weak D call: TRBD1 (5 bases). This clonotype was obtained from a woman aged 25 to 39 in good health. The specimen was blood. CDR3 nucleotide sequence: TGCAGTGCTCAAGGGACCGCCAATCAGCCCCAGCATTTT. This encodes CSAQGTANQPQHF.